This TCR beta chain was recovered during a study of molecular identifiers for immune sequencing clone quantification. Study-wide background: The replicate experiment used RNA from roughly 18,000 or 92,000 naive CD8 cells. This RNA was split into five aliquots, and four of them were sequenced.

The authors gated naive CD8 T cells as CD8+CD4-CCR7+CD45RA+ for sorting. Study results and caveats: Clones that exceeded 20 RNA copies held over 99% of effector molecules, yet under 1% in naive cells.

Bulk TCR library preparation followed previously described methods with listed TCR primers. TCRdb re-derived calls from the PCR reads in MiXCR, one entry per CDR3 protein. Among approximately 40,000 distinct CDR3 sequences, approximately 24% were seen once, and the ten largest hold approximately 0.89%. This clonotype was recorded a few times. The antigen remains unidentified. Sequenced material: naive CD8+ T cells from blood, with Jurkat cell RNA spiked in. The subset was: FACS-sorted CD8+CD4-CCR7+CD45RA+ naive T cells. The sequence came from a human donor in good health. Some libraries in this study had Jurkat cell RNA spiked in.

This CDR3 is CASSDKAELTRSYEQYF. The CDR3 DNA reads as TGTGCCAGCAGCGATAAGGCCGAGCTCACGCGCTCCTACGAGCAGTACTTC. The gene calls are TRBV3-1 and TRBJ2-7, with unresolved D. CDR1 is LGHDT, CDR2 YNNKEL, per germline (reference sequence). The CDR3 spans 17 residues. V lost 5 bases, J lost 0 bases, and 20 bases lay in between.